This TCR beta chain stems from a study of blood T cells in healthy people across ages. For the second PCR, which ran for 7 to 11 cycles, a sample-barcoded 5' primer and a J-beta primer mix were used. TCRdb reprocessed the 5' RACE reads with MiXCR, giving one entry per CDR3 protein. The repertoire holds around 1.7 million distinct CDR3 sequences, with 25% to 30% as singletons. Concerning this clonotype: A read error may produce the germline difference seen at one junction end.

The length of the CDR3 is 15 residues. Per the germline V gene, CDR1 is MNHNY and CDR2 is SVGAGI (reference sequence). This chain connects TRBV6-6 to TRBJ2-7; D gene ambiguous. The source material was blood. This clonotype was obtained from a woman in her twenties or thirties in good health. In DNA, the CDR3 is TGTGCTAGCAGTAACAACGTTGGGGACTCCTACGAGCAGTACTTC. Encoded protein: CASSNNVGDSYEQYF.